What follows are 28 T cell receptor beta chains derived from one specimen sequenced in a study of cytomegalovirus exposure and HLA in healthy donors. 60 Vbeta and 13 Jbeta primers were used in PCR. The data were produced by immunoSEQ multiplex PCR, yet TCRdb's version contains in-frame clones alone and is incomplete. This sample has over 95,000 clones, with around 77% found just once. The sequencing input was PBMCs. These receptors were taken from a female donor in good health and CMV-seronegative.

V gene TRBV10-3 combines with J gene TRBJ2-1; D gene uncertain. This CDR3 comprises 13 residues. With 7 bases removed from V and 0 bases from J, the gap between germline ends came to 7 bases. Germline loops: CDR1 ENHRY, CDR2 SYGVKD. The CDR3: CAIMGNSYNEQFF. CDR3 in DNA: TGTGCCATCATGGGCAACTCCTACAATGAGCAGTTCTTC.

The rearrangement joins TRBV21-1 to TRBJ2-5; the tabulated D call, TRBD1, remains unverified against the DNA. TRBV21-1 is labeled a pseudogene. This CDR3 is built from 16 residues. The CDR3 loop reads CAKITWTTSPQETQYF. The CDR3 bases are TGTGCCAAAATAACATGGACAACATCCCCGCAAGAGACCCAGTACTTC.

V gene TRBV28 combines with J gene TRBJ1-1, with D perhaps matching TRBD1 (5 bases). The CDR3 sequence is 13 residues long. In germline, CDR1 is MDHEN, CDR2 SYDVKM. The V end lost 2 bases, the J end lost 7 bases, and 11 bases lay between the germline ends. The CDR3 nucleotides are TGTGCCAGCAGTTTAAAGGGGTTCCGTGAAGCTTTCTTT. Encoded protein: CASSLKGFREAFF. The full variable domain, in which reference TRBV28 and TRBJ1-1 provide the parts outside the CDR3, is DVKVTQSSRYLVKRTGEKVFLECVQDMDHENMFWYRQDPGLGLRLIYFSYDVKMKEKGDIPEGYSVSREKKERFSLILESASTNQTSMYLCASSLKGFREAFFGQGTRLTVV.

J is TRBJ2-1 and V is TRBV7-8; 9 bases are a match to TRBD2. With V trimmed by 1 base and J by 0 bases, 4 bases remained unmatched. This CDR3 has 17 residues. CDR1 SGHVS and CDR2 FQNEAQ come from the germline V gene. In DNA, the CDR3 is TGTGCCAGCAGCTTAGTGGGTAGCGGGAGCTCCTACAATGAGCAGTTCTTC. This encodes CASSLVGSGSSYNEQFF.

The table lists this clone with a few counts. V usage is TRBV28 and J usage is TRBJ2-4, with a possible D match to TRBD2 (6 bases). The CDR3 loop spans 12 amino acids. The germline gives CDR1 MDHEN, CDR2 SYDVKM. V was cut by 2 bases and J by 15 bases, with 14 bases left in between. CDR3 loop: CASSLRDSARYF. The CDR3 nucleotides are TGTGCCAGCAGTTTACGGGACTCCGCCAGGTACTTC. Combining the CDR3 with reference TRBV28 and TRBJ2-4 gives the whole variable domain DVKVTQSSRYLVKRTGEKVFLECVQDMDHENMFWYRQDPGLGLRLIYFSYDVKMKEKGDIPEGYSVSREKKERFSLILESASTNQTSMYLCASSLRDSARYFGAGTRLSVL.

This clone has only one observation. CDR3 in amino acids: CASRGQNEKLFF. In DNA form, the CDR3 reads TGTGCCAGCAGAGGACAGAATGAAAAACTGTTTTTT. V gene TRBV6-5 combines with J gene TRBJ1-4; D perhaps matches TRBD1 (6 bases). CDR1 is MNHEY and CDR2 is SVGAGI in the germline V gene. The CDR3 is 12 amino acids. Trimming stripped 6 bases from V and 5 bases from J, with 7 bases between.

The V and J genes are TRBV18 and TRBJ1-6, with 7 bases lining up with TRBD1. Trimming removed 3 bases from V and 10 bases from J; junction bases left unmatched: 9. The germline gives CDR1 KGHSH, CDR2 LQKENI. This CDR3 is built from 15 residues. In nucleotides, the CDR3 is TGTGCCAGCTCACCGGACAGGCCATGGGGGTCACCCCTCCACTTT. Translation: CASSPDRPWGSPLHF.

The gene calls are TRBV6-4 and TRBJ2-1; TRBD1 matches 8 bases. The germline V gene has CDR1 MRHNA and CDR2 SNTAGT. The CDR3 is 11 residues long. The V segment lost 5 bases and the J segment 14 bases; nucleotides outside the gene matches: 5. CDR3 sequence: CASSPGTGKFF. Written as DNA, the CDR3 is TGTGCCAGCAGTCCCGGGACAGGAAAGTTCTTC.

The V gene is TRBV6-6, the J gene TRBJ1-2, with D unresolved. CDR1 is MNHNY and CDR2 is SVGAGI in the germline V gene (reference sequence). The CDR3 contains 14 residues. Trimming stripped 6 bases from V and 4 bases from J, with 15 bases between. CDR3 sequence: CASRDTANPYGYTF. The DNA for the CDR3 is TGTGCCAGCAGGGATACAGCTAATCCCTATGGCTACACCTTC.

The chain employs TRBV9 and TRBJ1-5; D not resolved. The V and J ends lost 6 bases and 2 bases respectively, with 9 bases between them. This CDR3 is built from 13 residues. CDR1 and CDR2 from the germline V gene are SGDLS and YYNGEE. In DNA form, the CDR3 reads TGTGCCAGCAACGGCGGGGGCAATCAGCCCCAGCATTTT. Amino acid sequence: CASNGGGNQPQHF.

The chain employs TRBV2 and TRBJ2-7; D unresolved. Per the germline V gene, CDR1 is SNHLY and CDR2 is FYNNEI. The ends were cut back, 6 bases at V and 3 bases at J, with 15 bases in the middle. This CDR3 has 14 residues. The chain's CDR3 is CASREWSSNYEQYF. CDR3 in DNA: TGTGCCAGCAGGGAGTGGTCGTCCAACTACGAGCAGTACTTC.

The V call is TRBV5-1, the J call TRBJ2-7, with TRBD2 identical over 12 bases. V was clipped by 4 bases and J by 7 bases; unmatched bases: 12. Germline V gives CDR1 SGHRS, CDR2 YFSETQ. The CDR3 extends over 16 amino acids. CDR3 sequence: CASSPRLAGVLGEQYF. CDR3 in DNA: TGCGCCAGCAGCCCGCGACTAGCGGGGGTACTGGGGGAGCAGTACTTC.

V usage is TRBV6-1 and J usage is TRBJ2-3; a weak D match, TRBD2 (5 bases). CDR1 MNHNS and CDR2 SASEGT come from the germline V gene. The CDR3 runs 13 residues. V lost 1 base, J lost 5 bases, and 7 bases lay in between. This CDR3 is CASSEGAGDTQYF. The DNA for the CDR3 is TGTGCCAGCAGTGAAGGGGCGGGAGATACGCAGTATTTT.

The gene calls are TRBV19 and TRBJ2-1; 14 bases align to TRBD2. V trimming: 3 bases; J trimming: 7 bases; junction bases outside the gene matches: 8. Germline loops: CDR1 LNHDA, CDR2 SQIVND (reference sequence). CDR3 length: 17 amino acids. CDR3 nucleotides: TGTGCCAGTAGTATGAGACTAGCGGGGGGGAGGAGGAATGAGCAGTTCTTC. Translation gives CASSMRLAGGRRNEQFF.

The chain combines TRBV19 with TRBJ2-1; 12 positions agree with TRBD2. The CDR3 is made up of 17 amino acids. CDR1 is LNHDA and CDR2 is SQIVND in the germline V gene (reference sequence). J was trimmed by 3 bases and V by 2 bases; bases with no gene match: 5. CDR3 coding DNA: TGTGCCAGTAGTATACTAGCGGGAGGGGGCTACTACAATGAGCAGTTCTTC. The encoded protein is CASSILAGGGYYNEQFF.

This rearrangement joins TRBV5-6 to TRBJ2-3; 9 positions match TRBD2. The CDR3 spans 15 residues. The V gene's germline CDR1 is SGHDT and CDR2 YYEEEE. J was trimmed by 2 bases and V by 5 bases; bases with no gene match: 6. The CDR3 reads CASSDGGLATDTQYF. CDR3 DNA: TGTGCCAGCAGTGATGGGGGACTAGCCACAGATACGCAGTATTTT.

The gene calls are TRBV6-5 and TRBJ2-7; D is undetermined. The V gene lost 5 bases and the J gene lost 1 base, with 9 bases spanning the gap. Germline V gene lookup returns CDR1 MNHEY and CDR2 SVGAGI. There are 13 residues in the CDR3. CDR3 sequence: CASSTDMSYEQYF. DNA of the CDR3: TGTGCCAGCAGTACCGACATGTCCTACGAGCAGTACTTC.

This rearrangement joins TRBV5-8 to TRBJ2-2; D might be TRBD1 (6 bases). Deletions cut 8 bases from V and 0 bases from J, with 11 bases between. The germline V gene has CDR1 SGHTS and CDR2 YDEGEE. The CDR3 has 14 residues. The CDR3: CASRDNTNTGELFF. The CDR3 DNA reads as TGTGCCAGTAGGGACAATACGAACACCGGGGAGCTGTTTTTT.

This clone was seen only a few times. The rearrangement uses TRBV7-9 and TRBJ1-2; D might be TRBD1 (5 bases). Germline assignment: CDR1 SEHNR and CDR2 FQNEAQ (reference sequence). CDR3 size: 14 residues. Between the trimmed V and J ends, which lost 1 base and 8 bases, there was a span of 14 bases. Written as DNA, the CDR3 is TGTGCCAGCAGCTTAGAAAACAGGCGGAACGGCTACACCTTC. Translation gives CASSLENRRNGYTF.

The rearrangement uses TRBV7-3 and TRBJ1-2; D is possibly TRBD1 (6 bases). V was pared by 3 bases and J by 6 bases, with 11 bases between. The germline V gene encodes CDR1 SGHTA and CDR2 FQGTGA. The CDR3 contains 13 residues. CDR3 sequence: CASSLPGENGYTF. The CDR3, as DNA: TGTGCCAGCAGCTTGCCAGGGGAAAATGGCTACACCTTC.

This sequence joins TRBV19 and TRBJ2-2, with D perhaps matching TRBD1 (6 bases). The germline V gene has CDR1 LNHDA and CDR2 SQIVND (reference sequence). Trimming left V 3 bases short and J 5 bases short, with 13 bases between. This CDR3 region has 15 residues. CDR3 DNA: TGTGCCAGTAGTATCCTTCCCCAGGGGACCGGGGAGCTGTTTTTT. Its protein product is CASSILPQGTGELFF.

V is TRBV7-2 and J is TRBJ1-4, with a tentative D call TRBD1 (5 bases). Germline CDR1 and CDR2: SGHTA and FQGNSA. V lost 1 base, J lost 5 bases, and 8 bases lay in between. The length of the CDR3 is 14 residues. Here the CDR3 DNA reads TGTGCCAGCAGCTTAGGGACACCAAATGAAAAACTGTTTTTT. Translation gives CASSLGTPNEKLFF.

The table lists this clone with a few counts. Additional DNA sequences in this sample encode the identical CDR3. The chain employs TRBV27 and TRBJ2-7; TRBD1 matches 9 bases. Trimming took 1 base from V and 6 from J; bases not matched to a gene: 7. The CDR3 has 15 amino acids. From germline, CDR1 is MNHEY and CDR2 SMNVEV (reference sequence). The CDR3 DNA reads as TGTGCCAGCAGTTTATATCGGGACAGGGTACCCGAGCAGTACTTC. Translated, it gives CASSLYRDRVPEQYF.

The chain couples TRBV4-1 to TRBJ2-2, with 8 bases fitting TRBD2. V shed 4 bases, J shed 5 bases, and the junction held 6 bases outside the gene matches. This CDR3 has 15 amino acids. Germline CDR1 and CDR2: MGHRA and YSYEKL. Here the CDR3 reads CASSPGRGGTGELFF. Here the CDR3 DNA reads TGCGCCAGCAGCCCCGGACGGGGGGGAACCGGGGAGCTGTTTTTT.

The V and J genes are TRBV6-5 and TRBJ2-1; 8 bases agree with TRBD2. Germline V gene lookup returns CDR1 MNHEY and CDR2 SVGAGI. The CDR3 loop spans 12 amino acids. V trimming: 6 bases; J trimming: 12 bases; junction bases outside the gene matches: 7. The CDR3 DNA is TGTGCCAGCAGCCACCCGGCGGGAGGGCAGTTCTTC. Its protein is CASSHPAGGQFF.

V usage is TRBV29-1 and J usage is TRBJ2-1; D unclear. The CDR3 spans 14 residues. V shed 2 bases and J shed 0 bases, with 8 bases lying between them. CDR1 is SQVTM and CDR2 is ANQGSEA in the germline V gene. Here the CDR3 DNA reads TGCAGCGTTGAACTCCTTCCCTCCTACAATGAGCAGTTCTTC. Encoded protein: CSVELLPSYNEQFF.

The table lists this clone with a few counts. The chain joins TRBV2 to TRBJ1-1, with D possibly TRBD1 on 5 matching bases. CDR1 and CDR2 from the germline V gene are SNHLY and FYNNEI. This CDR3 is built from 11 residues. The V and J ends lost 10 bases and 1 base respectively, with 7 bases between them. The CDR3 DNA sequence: TGTGCCACCACAGGGAACACTGAAGCTTTCTTT. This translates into CATTGNTEAFF.

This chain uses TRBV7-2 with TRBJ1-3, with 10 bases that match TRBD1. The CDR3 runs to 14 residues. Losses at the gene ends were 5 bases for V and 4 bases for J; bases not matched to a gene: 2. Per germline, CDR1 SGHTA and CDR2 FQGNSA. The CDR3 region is CASSGTGDGNTIYF. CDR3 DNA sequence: TGTGCCAGCAGCGGGACAGGGGACGGAAACACCATATATTTT.